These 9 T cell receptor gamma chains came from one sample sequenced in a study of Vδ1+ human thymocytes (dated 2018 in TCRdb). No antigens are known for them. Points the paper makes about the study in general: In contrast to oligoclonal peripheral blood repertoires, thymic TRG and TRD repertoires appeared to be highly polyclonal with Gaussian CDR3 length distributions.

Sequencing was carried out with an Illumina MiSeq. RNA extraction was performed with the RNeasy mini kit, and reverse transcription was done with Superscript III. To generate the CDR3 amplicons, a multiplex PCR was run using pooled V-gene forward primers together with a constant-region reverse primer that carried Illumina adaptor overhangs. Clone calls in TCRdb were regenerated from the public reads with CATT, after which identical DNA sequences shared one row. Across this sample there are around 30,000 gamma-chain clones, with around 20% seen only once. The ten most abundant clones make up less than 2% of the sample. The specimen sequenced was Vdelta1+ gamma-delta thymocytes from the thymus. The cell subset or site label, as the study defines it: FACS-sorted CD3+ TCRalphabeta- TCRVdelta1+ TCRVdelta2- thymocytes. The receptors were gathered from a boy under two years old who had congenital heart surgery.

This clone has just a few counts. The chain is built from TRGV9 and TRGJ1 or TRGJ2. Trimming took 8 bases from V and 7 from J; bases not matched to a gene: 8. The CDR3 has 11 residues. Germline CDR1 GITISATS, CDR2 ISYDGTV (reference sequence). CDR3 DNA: TGTGCCTTGTCGGCGTGGTATAAGAAACTCTTT. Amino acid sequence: CALSAWYKKLF.

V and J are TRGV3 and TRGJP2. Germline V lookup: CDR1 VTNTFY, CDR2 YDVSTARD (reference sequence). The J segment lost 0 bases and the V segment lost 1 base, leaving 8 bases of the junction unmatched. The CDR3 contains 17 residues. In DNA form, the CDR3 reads TGTGCCACCTGGGACAGTCCTCCCAATAGTAGTGATTGGATCAAGACGTTT. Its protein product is CATWDSPPNSSDWIKTF.

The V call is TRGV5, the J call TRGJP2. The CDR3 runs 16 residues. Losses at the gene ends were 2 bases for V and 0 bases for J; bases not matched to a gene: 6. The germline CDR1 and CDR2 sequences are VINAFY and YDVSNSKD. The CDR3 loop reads CATWDNNYSSDWIKTF. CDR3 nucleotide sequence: TGTGCCACCTGGGACAATAACTATAGTAGTGATTGGATCAAGACGTTT.

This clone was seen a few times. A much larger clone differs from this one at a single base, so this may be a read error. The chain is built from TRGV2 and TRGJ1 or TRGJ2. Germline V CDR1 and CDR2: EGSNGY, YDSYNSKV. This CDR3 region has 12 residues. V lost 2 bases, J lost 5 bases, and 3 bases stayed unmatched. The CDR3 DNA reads TGTGCCACCTGGGACGTGAATTATAAGAAACTCTTT. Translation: CATWDVNYKKLF.

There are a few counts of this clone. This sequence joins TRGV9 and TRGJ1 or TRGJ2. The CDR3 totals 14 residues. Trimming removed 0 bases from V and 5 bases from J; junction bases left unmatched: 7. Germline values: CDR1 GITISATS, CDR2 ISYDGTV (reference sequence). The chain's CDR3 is CALWEVRYHYKKLF. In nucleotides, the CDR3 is TGTGCCTTGTGGGAGGTGCGCTACCATTATAAGAAACTCTTT.

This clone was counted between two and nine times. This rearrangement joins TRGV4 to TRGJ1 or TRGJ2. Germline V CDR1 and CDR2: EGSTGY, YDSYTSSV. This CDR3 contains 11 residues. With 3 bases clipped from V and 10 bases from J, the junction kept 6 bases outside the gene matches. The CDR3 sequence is CATWDHVKKLF. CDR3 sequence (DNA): TGTGCCACCTGGGATCACGTGAAGAAACTCTTT.

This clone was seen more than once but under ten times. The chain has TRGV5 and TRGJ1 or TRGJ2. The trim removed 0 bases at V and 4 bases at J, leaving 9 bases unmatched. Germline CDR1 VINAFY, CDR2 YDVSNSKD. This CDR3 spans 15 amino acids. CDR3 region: CATWDRPIGYYKKLF. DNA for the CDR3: TGTGCCACCTGGGACAGGCCTATCGGGTATTATAAGAAACTCTTT.

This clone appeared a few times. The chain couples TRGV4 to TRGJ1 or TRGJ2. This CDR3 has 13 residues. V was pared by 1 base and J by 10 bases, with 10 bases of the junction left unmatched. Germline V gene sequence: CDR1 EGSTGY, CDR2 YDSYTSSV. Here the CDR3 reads CATWDGPIQKKLF. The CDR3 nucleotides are TGTGCCACCTGGGATGGACCAATTCAGAAGAAACTCTTT.

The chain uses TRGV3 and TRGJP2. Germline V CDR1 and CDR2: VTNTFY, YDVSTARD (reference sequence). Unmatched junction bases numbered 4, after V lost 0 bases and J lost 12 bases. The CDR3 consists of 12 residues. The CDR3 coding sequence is TGTGCCACCTGGGACAGGCAACGGATCAAGACGTTT. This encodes CATWDRQRIKTF.